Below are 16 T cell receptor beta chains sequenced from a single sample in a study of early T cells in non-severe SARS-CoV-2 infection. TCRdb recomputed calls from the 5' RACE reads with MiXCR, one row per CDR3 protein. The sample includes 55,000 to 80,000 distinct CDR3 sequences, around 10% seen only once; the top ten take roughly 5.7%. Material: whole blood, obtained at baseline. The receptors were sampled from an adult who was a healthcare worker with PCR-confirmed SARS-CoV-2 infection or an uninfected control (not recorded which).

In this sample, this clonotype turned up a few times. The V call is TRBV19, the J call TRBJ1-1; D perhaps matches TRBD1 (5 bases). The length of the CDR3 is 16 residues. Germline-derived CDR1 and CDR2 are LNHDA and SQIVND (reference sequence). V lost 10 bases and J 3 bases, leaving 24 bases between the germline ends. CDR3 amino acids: CATSYYLGRADTEAFF. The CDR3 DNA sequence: TGTGCCACCTCGTATTACTTAGGCAGGGCGGACACTGAAGCTTTCTTT. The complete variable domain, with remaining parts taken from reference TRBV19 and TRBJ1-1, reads DGGITQSPKYLFRKEGQNVTLSCEQNLNHDAMYWYRQDPGQGLRLIYYSQIVNDFQKGDIAEGYSVSREKKESFPLTVTSAQKNPTAFYLCATSYYLGRADTEAFFGQGTRLTVV.

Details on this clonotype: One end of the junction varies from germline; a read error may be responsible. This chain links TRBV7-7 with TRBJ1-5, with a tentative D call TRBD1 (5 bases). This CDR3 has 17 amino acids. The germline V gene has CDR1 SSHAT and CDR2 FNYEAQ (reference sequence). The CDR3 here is CASRPKDQGLGNQPQHF. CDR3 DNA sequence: TGTGCTAGCAGACCCAAAGACCAGGGTCTCGGCAATCAGCCCCAGCATTTT.

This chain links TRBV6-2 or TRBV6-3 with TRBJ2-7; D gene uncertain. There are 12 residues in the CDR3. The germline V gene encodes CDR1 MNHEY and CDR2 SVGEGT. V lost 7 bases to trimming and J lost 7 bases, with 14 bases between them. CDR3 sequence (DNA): TGTGCCAGCACCCAAGGGCGAGTAGAGCAGTACTTC. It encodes CASTQGRVEQYF.

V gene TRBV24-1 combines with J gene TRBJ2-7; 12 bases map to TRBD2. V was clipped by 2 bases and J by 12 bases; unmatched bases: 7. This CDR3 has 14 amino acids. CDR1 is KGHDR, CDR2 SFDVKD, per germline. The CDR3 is CATSDSASGRGTYF. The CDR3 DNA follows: TGTGCCACCAGTGATTCGGCTAGCGGGAGGGGAACGTACTTC.

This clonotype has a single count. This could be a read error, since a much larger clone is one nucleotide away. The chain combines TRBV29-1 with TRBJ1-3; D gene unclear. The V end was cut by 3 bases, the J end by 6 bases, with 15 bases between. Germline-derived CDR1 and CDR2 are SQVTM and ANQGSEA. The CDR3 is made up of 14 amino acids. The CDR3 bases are TGCAGCGTTGACCGCCGGGTCTCGGAAAACACCATATATTTT. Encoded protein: CSVDRRVSENTIYF. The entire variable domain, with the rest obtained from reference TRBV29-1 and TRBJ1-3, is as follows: SAVISQKPSRDICQRGTSLTIQCQVDSQVTMMFWYRQQPGQSLTLIATANQGSEATYESGFVIDKFPISRPNLTFSTLTVSNMSPEDSSIYLCSVDRRVSENTIYFGEGSWLTVV.

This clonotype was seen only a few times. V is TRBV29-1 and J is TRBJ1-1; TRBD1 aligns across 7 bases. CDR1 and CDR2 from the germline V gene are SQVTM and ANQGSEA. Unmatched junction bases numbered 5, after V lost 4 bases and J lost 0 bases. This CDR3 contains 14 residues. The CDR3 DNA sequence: TGCAGCGTTGGCGTAGGGGGCATGAACACTGAAGCTTTCTTT. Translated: CSVGVGGMNTEAFF.

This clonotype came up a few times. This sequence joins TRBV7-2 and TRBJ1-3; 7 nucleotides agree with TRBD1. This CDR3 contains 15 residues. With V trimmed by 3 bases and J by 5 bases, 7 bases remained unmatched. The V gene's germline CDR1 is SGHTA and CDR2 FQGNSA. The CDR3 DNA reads TGTGCCAGCAGCTTCCTGACAGGGACTAGAAACACCATATATTTT. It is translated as CASSFLTGTRNTIYF.

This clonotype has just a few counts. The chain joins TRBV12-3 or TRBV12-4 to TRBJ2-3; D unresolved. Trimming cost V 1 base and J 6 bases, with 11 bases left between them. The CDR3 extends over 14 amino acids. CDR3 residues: CASSLGLGLDTQYF. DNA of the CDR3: TGTGCCAGCAGTTTAGGTCTGGGTTTGGATACGCAGTATTTT.

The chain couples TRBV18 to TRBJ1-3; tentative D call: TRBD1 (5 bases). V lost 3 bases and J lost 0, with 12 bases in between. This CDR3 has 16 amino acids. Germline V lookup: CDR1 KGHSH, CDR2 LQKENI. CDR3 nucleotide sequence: TGTGCCAGCTCACCCAACGACAGATTCTCTGGAAACACCATATATTTT. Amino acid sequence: CASSPNDRFSGNTIYF. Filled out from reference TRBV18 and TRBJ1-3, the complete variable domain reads NAGVMQNPRHLVRRRGQEARLRCSPMKGHSHVYWYRQLPEEGLKFMVYLQKENIIDESGMPKERFSAEFPKEGPSILRIQQVVRGDSAAYFCASSPNDRFSGNTIYFGEGSWLTVV.

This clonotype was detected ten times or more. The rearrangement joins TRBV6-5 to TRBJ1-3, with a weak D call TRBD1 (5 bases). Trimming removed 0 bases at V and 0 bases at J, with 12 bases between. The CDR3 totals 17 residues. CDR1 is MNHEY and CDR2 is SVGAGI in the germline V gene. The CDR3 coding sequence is TGTGCCAGCAGTTACTCGAATAAGGGGAGCTCTGGAAACACCATATATTTT. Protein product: CASSYSNKGSSGNTIYF.

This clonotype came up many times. CDR3 amino acids: CASSLGVGPNEQFF. CDR3 DNA sequence: TGTGCCAGCAGCTTAGGTGTGGGGCCGAATGAGCAGTTCTTC. V usage is TRBV7-8 and J usage is TRBJ2-1; tentative D call: TRBD1 (5 bases). Germline assignment: CDR1 SGHVS and CDR2 FQNEAQ. This CDR3 comprises 14 residues. V lost 1 base and J 7 bases, leaving 11 bases between the germline ends.

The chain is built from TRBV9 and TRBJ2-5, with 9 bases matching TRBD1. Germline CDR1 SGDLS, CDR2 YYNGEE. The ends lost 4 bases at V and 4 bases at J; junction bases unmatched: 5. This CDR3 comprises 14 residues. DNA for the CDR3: TGTGCCAGCAGCTCGCGGACAGGGGTAGAGACCCAGTACTTC. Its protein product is CASSSRTGVETQYF. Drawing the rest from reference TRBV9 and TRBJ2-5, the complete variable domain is DSGVTQTPKHLITATGQRVTLRCSPRSGDLSVYWYQQSLDQGLQFLIQYYNGEERAKGNILERFSAQQFPDLHSELNLSSLELGDSALYFCASSSRTGVETQYFGPGTRLLVL.

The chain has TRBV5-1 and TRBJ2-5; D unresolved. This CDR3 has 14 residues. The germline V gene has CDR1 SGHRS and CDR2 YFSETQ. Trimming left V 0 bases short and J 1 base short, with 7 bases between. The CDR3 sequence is CASSLAMPQETQYF. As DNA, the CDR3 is TGCGCCAGCAGCTTGGCCATGCCCCAAGAGACCCAGTACTTC.

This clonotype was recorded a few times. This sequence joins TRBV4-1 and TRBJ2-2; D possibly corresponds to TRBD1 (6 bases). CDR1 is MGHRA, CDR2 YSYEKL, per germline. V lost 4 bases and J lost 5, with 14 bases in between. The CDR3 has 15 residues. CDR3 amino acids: CASSLPNRVTGELFF. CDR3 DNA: TGCGCCAGCAGCCTACCCAACAGGGTTACCGGGGAGCTGTTTTTT.

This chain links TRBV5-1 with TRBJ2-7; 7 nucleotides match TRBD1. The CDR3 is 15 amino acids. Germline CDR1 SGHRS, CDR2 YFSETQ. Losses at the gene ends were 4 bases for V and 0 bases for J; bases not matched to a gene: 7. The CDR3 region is CASSMRTGNSYEQYF. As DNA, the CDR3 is TGCGCCAGCAGCATGAGGACAGGAAACTCCTACGAGCAGTACTTC.

CDR3 in DNA: TGTGCCAGCTCTCGAAGCGGGACAGGGAGCCTTGGGTCACCCCTCCACTTT. Protein product: CASSRSGTGSLGSPLHF. This sequence joins TRBV18 and TRBJ1-6; 9 bases map to TRBD1. This CDR3 has 17 amino acids. Germline CDR1 KGHSH, CDR2 LQKENI. V lost 6 bases to trimming and J lost 10 bases; unmatched junction nucleotides: 16.